This T cell receptor (beta chain) stems from a study of shared clonotypes between healthy human individuals. Study-wide points: It was anticipated that sequencing depth would influence how many clonotypes donors shared. Incompleteness in sorted-subset sequencing, despite large depth, was shown by rarefaction.

Generated by immunoSEQ multiplex PCR, the TCRdb table keeps only in-frame clones and is missing some. The sample holds about 960,000 clones; about three quarters are singletons and the top ten take about 1.5%. The CDR3 totals 14 residues. The germline V gene has CDR1 SGHTA and CDR2 FQGNSA. The germline V and J ends were trimmed by 2 bases and 3 bases, with 10 bases remaining between them. Details on this clone: The antigen remains unidentified.

Sequencing input: memory CD4+ T cells sorted from blood. As for subset: CD45RA-negative fraction. This sequence originates from a man between 18 and 29 years old in good health. V usage is TRBV7-2 and J usage is TRBJ1-1, with D perhaps TRBD1 (5 bases). The CDR3 here is CASSLQAGDTEAFF. CDR3 in DNA: TGTGCCAGCAGCTTACAGGCGGGGGACACTGAAGCTTTCTTT.